This T cell receptor (beta chain) was documented in a study of T cells in Graves' hyperthyroidism and ophthalmopathy. Amplified TCR beta CDR3 regions came from RNA transcripts. The TCR CDR3 first-round RT-PCR relied on the HTBI primer set. TCRdb recomputed calls from the multiplex PCR reads with MiXCR, one row per CDR3 protein. The table lists about 610,000 distinct CDR3 sequences, about 43% of them singletons. This clonotype was recorded many times. The junction departs from the called germline gene at one end, perhaps through a read error. The CDR3 is 9 residues long. CDR1 MNHEY and CDR2 SVGEGT come from the germline V gene.

Sequenced: peripheral blood or thyroid tissue (not recorded which). This rearrangement joins TRBV6-2 or TRBV6-3 to TRBJ1-1; D remains ambiguous. The receptor's source is a woman aged 18-35 years with Graves' hyperthyroidism. The CDR3 is CASTRHPPF. Written as DNA, the CDR3 is TGTGCCAGCACCAGACATCCCCCGTTT.